This TCR beta chain comes out of a study of response to subunit inactivated influenza vaccine. Germline CDR1 MNHEY, CDR2 SMNVEV (reference sequence). The CDR3 is 15 residues long. Each CDR3 protein is one row after TCRdb ran MiXCR on the RT-PCR reads. The sample carries 500,000 to 550,000 distinct CDR3 sequences, 6% to 9% recorded once. Regarding this clonotype: Relative to the germline gene, one junction end is altered; a read error may explain this.

The TCR was taken from a man between 50 and 70 years old who received an inactivated influenza vaccine. Sequencing used PBMCs from blood, obtained roughly 24 months after vaccination. The chain is built from TRBV27 and TRBJ2-7; 9 nucleotides agree with TRBD1. The CDR3 nucleotides are TGTACCAGCAGTACGGACAGGGGAAACTCCTACGAGCAGTACTTC. This encodes CTSSTDRGNSYEQYF.